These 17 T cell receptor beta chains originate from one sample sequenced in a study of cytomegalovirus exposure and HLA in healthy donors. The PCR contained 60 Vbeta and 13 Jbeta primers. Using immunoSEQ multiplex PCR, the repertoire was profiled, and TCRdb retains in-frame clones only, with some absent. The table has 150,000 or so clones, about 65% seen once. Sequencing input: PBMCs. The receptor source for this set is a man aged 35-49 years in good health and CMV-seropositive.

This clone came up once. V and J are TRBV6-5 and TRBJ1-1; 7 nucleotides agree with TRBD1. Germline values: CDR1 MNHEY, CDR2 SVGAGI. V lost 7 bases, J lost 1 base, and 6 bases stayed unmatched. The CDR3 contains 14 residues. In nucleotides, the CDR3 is TGTGCCAGCACCGGACAGGCTCCGAACACTGAAGCTTTCTTT. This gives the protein CASTGQAPNTEAFF.

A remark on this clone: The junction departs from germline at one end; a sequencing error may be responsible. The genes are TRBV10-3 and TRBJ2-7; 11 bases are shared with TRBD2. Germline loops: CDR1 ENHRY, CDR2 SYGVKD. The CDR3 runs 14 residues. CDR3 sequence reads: CATDSGTSGDEQHF. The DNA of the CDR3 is TGTGCCACAGACTCCGGGACTAGCGGAGACGAGCAGCACTTC.

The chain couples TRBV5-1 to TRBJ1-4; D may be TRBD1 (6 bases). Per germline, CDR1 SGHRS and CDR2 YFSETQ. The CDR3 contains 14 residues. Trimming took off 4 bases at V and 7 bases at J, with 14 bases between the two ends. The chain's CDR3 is CASSEGVAAEKLFF. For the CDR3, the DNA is TGCGCCAGCAGCGAGGGGGTGGCGGCTGAAAAACTGTTTTTT.

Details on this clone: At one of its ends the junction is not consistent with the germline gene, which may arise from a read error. This CDR3 reads CASSPTSGVDTQYF. The CDR3 nucleotides are TGTGCTAGCAGCCCGACTAGCGGGGTAGATACGCAGTATTTT. The chain couples TRBV7-7 to TRBJ2-3, with 11 bases identical to TRBD2. Germline lookup yields CDR1 SSHAT and CDR2 FNYEAQ (reference sequence). The CDR3 runs 14 residues.

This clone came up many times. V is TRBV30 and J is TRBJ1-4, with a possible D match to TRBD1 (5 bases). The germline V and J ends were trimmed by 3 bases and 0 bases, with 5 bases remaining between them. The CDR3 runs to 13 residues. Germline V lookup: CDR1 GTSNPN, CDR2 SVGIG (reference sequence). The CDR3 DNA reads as TGTGCCTGGAGGGACACAACTAATGAAAAACTGTTTTTT. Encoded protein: CAWRDTTNEKLFF.

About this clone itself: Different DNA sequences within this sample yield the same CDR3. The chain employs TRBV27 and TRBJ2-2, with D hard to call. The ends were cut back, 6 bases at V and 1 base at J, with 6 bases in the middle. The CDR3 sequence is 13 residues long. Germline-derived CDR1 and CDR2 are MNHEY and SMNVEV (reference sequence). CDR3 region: CASSPQNTGELFF. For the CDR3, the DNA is TGTGCCAGCAGCCCACAGAACACCGGGGAGCTGTTTTTT.

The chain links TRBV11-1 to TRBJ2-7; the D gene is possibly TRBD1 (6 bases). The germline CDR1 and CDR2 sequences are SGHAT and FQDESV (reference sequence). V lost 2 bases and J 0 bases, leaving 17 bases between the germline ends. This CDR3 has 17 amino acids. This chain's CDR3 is CASSLLGPGQLSYEQYF. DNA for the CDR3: TGTGCCAGCAGCTTACTCGGCCCCGGACAGCTCTCCTACGAGCAGTACTTC.

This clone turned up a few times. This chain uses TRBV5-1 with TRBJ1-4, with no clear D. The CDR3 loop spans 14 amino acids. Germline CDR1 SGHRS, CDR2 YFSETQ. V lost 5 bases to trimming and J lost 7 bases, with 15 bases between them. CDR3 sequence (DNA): TGCGCCAGCAGTCCCGGGAGGACGGGTGAAAAACTGTTTTTT. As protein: CASSPGRTGEKLFF.

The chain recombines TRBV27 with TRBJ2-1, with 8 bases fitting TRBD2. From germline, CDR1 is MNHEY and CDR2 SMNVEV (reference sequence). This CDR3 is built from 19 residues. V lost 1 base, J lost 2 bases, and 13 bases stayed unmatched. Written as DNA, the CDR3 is TGTGCCAGCAGTTTATTTGGGCCGGGCGGGGGGCGAACCTACAATGAGCAGTTCTTC. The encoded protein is CASSLFGPGGGRTYNEQFF.

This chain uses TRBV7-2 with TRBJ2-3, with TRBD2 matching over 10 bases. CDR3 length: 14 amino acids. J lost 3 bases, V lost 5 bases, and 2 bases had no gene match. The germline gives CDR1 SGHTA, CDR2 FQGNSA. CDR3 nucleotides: TGTGCCAGCAGCCGAGCGGGGGGGACAGATACGCAGTATTTT. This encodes CASSRAGGTDTQYF.

CDR3 nucleotide sequence: TGTGCCAGCAGTGTTGCCGAACAGGGGGCCTATGGCTACACCTTC. Its translation: CASSVAEQGAYGYTF. The chain employs TRBV2 and TRBJ1-2; TRBD1 matches 9 bases. CDR1 and CDR2 (germline): SNHLY, FYNNEI. V shed 4 bases and J 4 bases; nucleotides not matched to a gene: 7. The CDR3 loop spans 15 amino acids.

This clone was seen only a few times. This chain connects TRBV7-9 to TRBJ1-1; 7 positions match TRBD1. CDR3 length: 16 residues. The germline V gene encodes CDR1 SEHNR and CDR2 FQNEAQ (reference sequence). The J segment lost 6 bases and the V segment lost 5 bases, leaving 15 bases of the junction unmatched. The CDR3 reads CASSGRDSPHVAEAFF. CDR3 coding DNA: TGTGCCAGCAGCGGACGGGACAGCCCTCACGTCGCTGAAGCTTTCTTT.

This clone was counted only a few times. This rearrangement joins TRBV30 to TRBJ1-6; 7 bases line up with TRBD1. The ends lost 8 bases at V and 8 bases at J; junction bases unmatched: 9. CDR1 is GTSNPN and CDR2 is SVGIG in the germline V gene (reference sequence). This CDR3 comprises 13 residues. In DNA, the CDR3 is TGTGCCAGCTCAGGGGGAAGCGATTCACCCCTCCACTTT. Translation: CASSGGSDSPLHF.

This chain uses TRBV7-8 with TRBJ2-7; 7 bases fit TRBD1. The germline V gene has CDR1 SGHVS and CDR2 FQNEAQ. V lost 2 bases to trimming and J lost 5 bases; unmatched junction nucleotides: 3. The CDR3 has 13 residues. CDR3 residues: CASSLKQGNEQYF. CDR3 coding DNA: TGTGCCAGCAGCTTAAAACAGGGGAACGAGCAGTACTTC. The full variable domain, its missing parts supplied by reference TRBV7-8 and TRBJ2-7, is GAGVSQSPRYKVAKRGQDVALRCDPISGHVSLFWYQQALGQGPEFLTYFQNEAQLDKSGLPSDRFFAERPEGSVSTLKIQRTQQEDSAVYLCASSLKQGNEQYFGPGTRLTVT.

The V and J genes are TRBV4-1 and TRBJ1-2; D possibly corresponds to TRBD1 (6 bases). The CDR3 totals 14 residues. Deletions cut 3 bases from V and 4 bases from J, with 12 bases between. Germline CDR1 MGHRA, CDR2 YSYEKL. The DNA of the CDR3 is TGCGCCAGCAGCCATAGACAGGAGCTCTATGGCTACACCTTC. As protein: CASSHRQELYGYTF.

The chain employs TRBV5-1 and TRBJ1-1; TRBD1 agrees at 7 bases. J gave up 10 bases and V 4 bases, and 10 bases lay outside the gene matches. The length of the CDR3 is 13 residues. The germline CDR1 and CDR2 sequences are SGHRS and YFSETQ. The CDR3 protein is CASSTGQVEGAFF. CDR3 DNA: TGCGCCAGCAGCACCGGACAGGTCGAGGGAGCTTTCTTT.

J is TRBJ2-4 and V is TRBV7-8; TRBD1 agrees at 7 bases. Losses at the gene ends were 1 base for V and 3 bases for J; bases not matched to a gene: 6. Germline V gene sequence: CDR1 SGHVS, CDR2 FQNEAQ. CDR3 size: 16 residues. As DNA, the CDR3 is TGTGCCAGCAGCTTAGTGAGGACAGGAGTCAAAAACATTCAGTACTTC. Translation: CASSLVRTGVKNIQYF. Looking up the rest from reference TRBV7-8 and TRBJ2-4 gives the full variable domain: GAGVSQSPRYKVAKRGQDVALRCDPISGHVSLFWYQQALGQGPEFLTYFQNEAQLDKSGLPSDRFFAERPEGSVSTLKIQRTQQEDSAVYLCASSLVRTGVKNIQYFGAGTRLSVL.